This passage covers 21 T cell receptor beta chains from one sample sequenced in a study of low-dose radiotherapy and immunotherapy resistance in tumors. Primers targeting TRAV and TRBV primed first-strand cDNA, covering alpha and beta chains. The PCR that amplified TCRs ran for about 18 cycles, relying on a constant-region primer and a V-primer adapter. TCRdb called the reads again in MiXCR, with one record for every CDR3 protein. The sample carries around 18,000 distinct CDR3 sequences, about 74% recorded once. These receptors all come from a human donor with advanced metastatic prostate, ovarian, gallbladder or colorectal cancer (not recorded which). This table probably holds off-target reads from a library built for another chain.

This clonotype was detected only once. Mismatch with germline at one junction end may stem from a read error. The V call is TRBV7-2, the J call TRBJ2-2; perhaps TRBD2 as D (5 bases). Germline V gene sequence: CDR1 SGHTA, CDR2 FQGNSA. This CDR3 has 18 amino acids. CDR3 sequence (DNA): TGTTCCAGCAGCTTAGGCCCGGGGAGAATCCGTAAAGCCGGGGAGCTGTTTTTT. Encoded protein: CSSSLGPGRIRKAGELFF. Full variable domain (rest looked up from reference TRBV7-2 and TRBJ2-2): GAGVSQSPSNKVTEKGKDVELRCDPISGHTALYWYRQSLGQGLEFLIYFQGNSAPDKSGLPSDRFSAERTGGSVSTLTIQRTQQEDSAVYLCSSSLGPGRIRKAGELFFGEGSRLTVL.

The chain employs TRBV5-6 and TRBJ2-2, with 11 nucleotides matching TRBD2. Germline V gives CDR1 SGHDT, CDR2 YYEEEE. V dropped 4 bases and J dropped 0; count of bases not matched to a gene: 8. The CDR3 is 18 amino acids. As DNA, the CDR3 is TGTGCCAGCAGCAACTACGGGACTAGCGGACCGAACACCGGGGAGCTGTTTTTT. Its translation: CASSNYGTSGPNTGELFF.

This chain joins TRBV9 and TRBJ2-3; the match to TRBD1 covers 9 bases. Per germline, CDR1 SGDLS and CDR2 YYNGEE. The CDR3 is made up of 16 amino acids. Trimming cost V 3 bases and J 5 bases; bases outside gene matches: 10. CDR3: CASSALGQGDRDTQYF. The CDR3 DNA is TGTGCCAGCAGCGCGTTGGGACAGGGAGATAGAGATACGCAGTATTTT.

This chain connects TRBV11-2 to TRBJ2-7; 11 bases map to TRBD2. Germline lookup yields CDR1 SGHAT and CDR2 FQNNGV. This CDR3 is built from 15 residues. V was pared by 1 base and J by 5 bases, with 4 bases of the junction left unmatched. The CDR3 spells CASSLGLAGPDEQYF. The CDR3 DNA reads as TGTGCCAGCAGCTTAGGACTAGCGGGGCCTGACGAGCAGTACTTC.

The V and J genes are TRBV20-1 and TRBJ2-5; the D gene is possibly TRBD1 (5 bases). Germline V gene lookup returns CDR1 DFQATT and CDR2 SNEGSKA (reference sequence). The CDR3 runs to 11 residues. In DNA, the CDR3 is TGCAGCGCAGGGATTCAAGAGACCCAGTACTTC. Residues: CSAGIQETQYF.

The chain carries TRBV18 and TRBJ1-1; D gene uncertain. CDR3 length equals 17 residues. V was clipped by 2 bases and J by 0 bases, with 16 bases between them. CDR1 is KGHSH, CDR2 LQKENI, per germline. This chain's CDR3 is CASSPLVMSQLNTEAFF. As DNA, the CDR3 is TGTGCCAGCTCACCATTGGTGATGTCCCAGCTGAACACTGAAGCTTTCTTT.

This chain uses TRBV11-3 with TRBJ2-5; 10 nucleotides match TRBD2. Germline CDR1 and CDR2: SGHNT and YENEEA. J lost 5 bases, V lost 4 bases, and 10 bases had no gene match. The CDR3 extends over 16 amino acids. This chain's CDR3 is CASSSRAGGPEETQYF. DNA of the CDR3: TGTGCCAGCAGCTCCCGAGCGGGAGGGCCGGAGGAGACCCAGTACTTC.

A few counts support this clonotype. V gene TRBV15 combines with J gene TRBJ1-2; D unresolved. V was trimmed by 0 bases and J by 7 bases, leaving 9 bases between them. The germline V gene encodes CDR1 LNHNV and CDR2 YYDKDF (reference sequence). The length of the CDR3 is 13 residues. In DNA form, the CDR3 reads TGTGCCACCAGCAGAGATCAAGGGTTTGGCTACACCTTC. Translating it yields CATSRDQGFGYTF.

This clonotype has just a few counts. The V gene is TRBV7-9, the J gene TRBJ1-1, with D maybe TRBD1 (5 bases). The V and J ends lost 5 bases and 5 bases respectively, with 9 bases between them. This CDR3 is built from 12 residues. Looked up from germline, CDR1 is SEHNR and CDR2 is FQNEAQ (reference sequence). The CDR3 sequence is CASSPQGTEAFF. CDR3 nucleotide sequence: TGTGCCAGCAGCCCCCAGGGAACTGAAGCTTTCTTT.

CDR3 region: CASSYGSGATYNEQFF. The CDR3 DNA follows: TGTGCCAGCAGTTACGGTTCAGGGGCCACCTACAATGAGCAGTTCTTC. V and J are TRBV6-2 or TRBV6-3 and TRBJ2-1, with a weak D call TRBD1 (6 bases). Germline lookup yields CDR1 MNHEY and CDR2 SVGEGT. This CDR3 has 16 amino acids. Deletions cut 2 bases from V and 2 bases from J, with 13 bases between.

The chain links TRBV7-8 to TRBJ1-2; 7 nucleotides match TRBD1. V was pared by 5 bases and J by 7 bases, with 16 bases of the junction left unmatched. The germline V gene encodes CDR1 SGHVS and CDR2 FQNEAQ. This CDR3 region has 16 residues. The CDR3 protein is CASSHELAGGAIGYTF. The CDR3 DNA sequence: TGTGCCAGCAGCCACGAACTCGCAGGGGGTGCTATTGGCTACACCTTC.

There are a few counts of this clonotype. The chain joins TRBV3-1 to TRBJ2-1, with TRBD2 identical over 8 bases. The CDR3 loop spans 17 amino acids. Unmatched junction bases numbered 18, after V lost 4 bases and J lost 10 bases. The germline CDR1 and CDR2 sequences are LGHDT and YNNKEL (reference sequence). CDR3 loop: CASSPPHSPGGPAEQFF. CDR3 coding DNA: TGTGCCAGCAGCCCACCCCATAGTCCGGGAGGGCCGGCCGAGCAGTTCTTC.

The genes are TRBV18 and TRBJ2-5; TRBD1 agrees at 8 bases. V was pared by 2 bases and J by 9 bases, with 14 bases of the junction left unmatched. The CDR3 sequence is 16 residues long. Germline V CDR1 and CDR2: KGHSH, LQKENI. CDR3 residues: CASSPTPTGAAGAQYF. For the CDR3, the DNA is TGTGCCAGCTCACCAACTCCGACAGGGGCCGCAGGGGCCCAGTACTTC.

The V gene is TRBV4-3, the J gene TRBJ2-7, with 12 bases that match TRBD2. Germline V lookup: CDR1 LGHNA, CDR2 YSLEER. This CDR3 has 15 residues. V lost 4 bases and J lost 3; bases outside the gene matches: 4. The CDR3 nucleotides read TGCGCCAGCAGCCGCGGACTAGCGGGACTCTACGAGCAGTACTTC. It specifies CASSRGLAGLYEQYF.

The CDR3 loop reads CASSQGGVADTQYF. DNA of the CDR3: TGTGCCAGCAGCCAGGGGGGAGTAGCAGATACGCAGTATTTT. The gene calls are TRBV3-1 and TRBJ2-3; the D gene is possibly TRBD2 (6 bases). V was pared by 3 bases and J by 4 bases, with 11 bases between. Germline assignment: CDR1 LGHDT and CDR2 YNNKEL (reference sequence). The CDR3 extends over 14 amino acids.

The chain recombines TRBV9 with TRBJ2-3, with TRBD1 matching 7 bases. The CDR3 is 16 amino acids. V lost 3 bases and J lost 0; bases outside the gene matches: 7. Germline V gives CDR1 SGDLS, CDR2 YYNGEE. The CDR3 spells CASSGWTGASTDTQYF. Here the CDR3 DNA reads TGTGCCAGCAGCGGGTGGACAGGAGCTAGCACAGATACGCAGTATTTT. Complete variable domain (other parts from reference TRBV9 and TRBJ2-3): DSGVTQTPKHLITATGQRVTLRCSPRSGDLSVYWYQQSLDQGLQFLIQYYNGEERAKGNILERFSAQQFPDLHSELNLSSLELGDSALYFCASSGWTGASTDTQYFGPGTRLTVL.

The gene calls are TRBV2 and TRBJ1-6; TRBD1 agrees at 9 bases. The germline CDR1 and CDR2 sequences are SNHLY and FYNNEI. The CDR3 loop spans 14 amino acids. The V and J ends lost 8 bases and 7 bases, in that order; junction bases with no gene match: 6. DNA for the CDR3: TGTGCCAGCGGAATACAGGGGGCAAATTCACCCCTCCACTTT. It translates to CASGIQGANSPLHF. Full variable domain (outside the CDR3, taken from reference TRBV2 and TRBJ1-6): EPEVTQTPSHQVTQMGQEVILRCVPISNHLYFYWYRQILGQKVEFLVSFYNNEISEKSEIFDDQFSVERPDGSNFTLKIRSTKLEDSAMYFCASGIQGANSPLHFGNGTRLTVT.

V usage is TRBV4-2 and J usage is TRBJ2-1; 10 bases align to TRBD2. This CDR3 has 17 residues. Unmatched junction bases numbered 8, after V lost 1 base and J lost 5 bases. Germline CDR1 LGHNA, CDR2 YNFKEQ. The CDR3 protein is CASSQAARTSGNNEQFF. The DNA of the CDR3 is TGTGCCAGCAGCCAAGCCGCCCGGACTAGCGGAAACAATGAGCAGTTCTTC.

V usage is TRBV5-1 and J usage is TRBJ2-2; 11 bases line up with TRBD1. The ends lost 7 bases at V and 7 bases at J; junction bases unmatched: 6. This CDR3 comprises 14 residues. Germline assignment: CDR1 SGHRS and CDR2 YFSETQ. CDR3 loop: CASSGQGAVGELFF. Written as DNA, the CDR3 is TGCGCCAGCTCAGGACAGGGGGCCGTCGGGGAGCTGTTTTTT.

The chain carries TRBV5-1 and TRBJ2-7, with 7 bases that match TRBD1. V lost 4 bases to trimming and J lost 5 bases; unmatched junction nucleotides: 6. CDR1 and CDR2 (germline): SGHRS, YFSETQ. The CDR3 length is 13 residues. The CDR3 DNA reads TGCGCCAGCAGCGACAGGGTTCGGGACGAGCAGTACTTC. It encodes CASSDRVRDEQYF.

The chain uses TRBV5-4 and TRBJ2-7, with 8 bases identical to TRBD1. Germline CDR1 SGHNT, CDR2 YYREEE (reference sequence). This CDR3 has 17 amino acids. V shed 0 bases, J shed 2 bases, and the junction held 10 bases outside the gene matches. The CDR3 DNA is TGTGCCAGCAGCTTGGGACAGGGGTATAACCTCCCCTACGAGCAGTACTTC. It encodes CASSLGQGYNLPYEQYF.